A selection of T cell receptor beta chains follows, all from one sample in a study of T cell responses to AZD1222 COVID-19 vaccine. Profiling relied on immunoSEQ multiplex PCR, and the TCRdb table lists in-frame clones only, not all of them. This table has over 90,000 clones, 80% to 95% appearing once. The specimen was peripheral blood, collected 28 days after the second AZD1222 dose. These receptors were obtained from an adult who received the AZD1222 COVID-19 vaccine. The CDR3 runs from the conserved cysteine through the conserved F or W. A D gene is named only where the DNA matches it firmly.

V gene	J gene	D gene	CDR3 protein	CDR3 DNA
TRBV6-5	TRBJ1-2	TRBD1	CASSYSRTGGHYGYTF	TGTGCCAGCAGTTACTCTCGGACAGGGGGCCACTATGGCTACACCTTC
TRBV7-2	TRBJ1-5	.	CASSLVGGQNNQPQHF	TGTGCCAGCAGCTTAGTGGGCGGACAGAATAATCAGCCCCAGCATTTT
TRBV9	TRBJ2-5	TRBD1	CASSVTGGPETQYF	TGTGCCAGCAGCGTAACAGGGGGCCCAGAGACCCAGTACTTC
TRBV7-9	TRBJ1-2	.	CASSLGSPQISSYGYTF	TGTGCCAGCAGCTTAGGATCCCCACAGATTTCAAGCTATGGCTACACCTTC
TRBV6-5	TRBJ2-3	TRBD1	CASSRQGSTDTQYF	TGTGCCAGCAGCAGACAGGGGAGCACAGATACGCAGTATTTT
TRBV18	TRBJ1-1	.	CASSPQGSGLNTEAFF	TGTGCCAGCTCACCACAGGGGTCGGGATTGAACACTGAAGCTTTCTTT
TRBV30	TRBJ1-1	.	CAWSAGGVTEAFF	TGTGCCTGGAGTGCCGGGGGCGTGACTGAAGCTTTCTTT
TRBV5-6	TRBJ1-1	.	CASSLGTQGVGTEAFF	TGTGCCAGCAGCTTAGGTACACAGGGCGTGGGCACTGAAGCTTTCTTT
TRBV5-1	TRBJ1-1	.	CASSLSGGTNTEAFF	TGCGCCAGCAGCTTGTCTGGCGGCACCAACACTGAAGCTTTCTTT
TRBV11-3	TRBJ2-7	.	CASSVTGNWNEQYF	TGTGCCAGCAGCGTGACGGGGAATTGGAACGAGCAGTACTTC